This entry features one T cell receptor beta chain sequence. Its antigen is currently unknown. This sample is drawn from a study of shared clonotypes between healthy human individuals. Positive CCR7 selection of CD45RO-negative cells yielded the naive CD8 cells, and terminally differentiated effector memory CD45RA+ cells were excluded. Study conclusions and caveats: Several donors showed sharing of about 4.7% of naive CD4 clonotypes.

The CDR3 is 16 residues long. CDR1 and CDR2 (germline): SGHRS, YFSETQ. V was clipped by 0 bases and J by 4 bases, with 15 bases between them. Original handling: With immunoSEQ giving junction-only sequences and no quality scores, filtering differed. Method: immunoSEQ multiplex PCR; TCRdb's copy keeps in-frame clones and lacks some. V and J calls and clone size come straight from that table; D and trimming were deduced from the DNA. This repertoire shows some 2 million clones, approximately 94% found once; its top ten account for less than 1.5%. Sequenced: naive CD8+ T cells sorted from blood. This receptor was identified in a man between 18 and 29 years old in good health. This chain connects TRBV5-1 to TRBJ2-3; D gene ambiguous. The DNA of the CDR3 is TGCGCCAGCAGCTTGGCTGCAGGAAGCCTTTCAGATACGCAGTATTTT. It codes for CASSLAAGSLSDTQYF. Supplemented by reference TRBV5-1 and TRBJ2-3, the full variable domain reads KAGVTQTPRYLIKTRGQQVTLSCSPISGHRSVSWYQQTPGQGLQFLFEYFSETQRNKGNFPGRFSGRQFSNSRSEMNVSTLELGDSALYLCASSLAAGSLSDTQYFGPGTRLTVL.